These 5 T cell receptor beta chains originate from one sample sequenced in a study of vaccination and CD4 T cells after COVID-19. Treatment meaning: roughly nine-day PBMC culture with coronavirus spike peptide pools or control peptides (ViraFEST assay). Sequenced with the Oncomine TCR Beta short-read assay was DNA taken from cultured CD4+ T cells. Each CDR3 protein is one row after TCRdb ran MiXCR on the PCR reads. The sample includes almost 20,000 distinct CDR3 sequences, 40% to 55% of them seen just once. These receptors lack a known antigen. The sequences come from CD4+ T cells from blood, cultured in vitro, collected after SARS-CoV-2 vaccination. The receptors derive from a human donor who had recovered from COVID-19.

The gene calls are TRBV5-4 and TRBJ1-1; D is perhaps TRBD1 (6 bases). V was pared by 4 bases and J by 2 bases, with 12 bases between. The V gene's germline CDR1 is SGHNT and CDR2 YYREEE (reference sequence). This CDR3 has 14 residues. Here the CDR3 reads CASSQGGVNTEAFF. The CDR3 nucleotides are TGTGCCAGCAGCCAAGGGGGAGTTAACACTGAAGCTTTCTTT.

This clonotype occurred a few times. This sequence joins TRBV18 and TRBJ1-1, with TRBD1 matching over 7 bases. The CDR3 loop spans 16 amino acids. Germline values: CDR1 KGHSH, CDR2 LQKENI. The V gene end was trimmed by 5 bases and the J gene end by 4 bases; junction bases not matched to a gene: 13. The CDR3 region has the DNA TGTGCCAGCTCAGACCGACAGGGAATGGTGGGCACTGAAGCTTTCTTT. It specifies CASSDRQGMVGTEAFF.

Here the CDR3 reads CASSYISMNTEAFF. The CDR3 coding sequence is TGTGCCAGCAGTTATATAAGCATGAACACTGAAGCTTTCTTT. V usage is TRBV6-5 and J usage is TRBJ1-1, with unresolved D. Trimming shortened V by 3 bases and J by 0 bases, and 8 bases separated the two germline ends. The length of the CDR3 is 14 residues. Germline CDR1 and CDR2: MNHEY and SVGAGI.

This clonotype has just a few counts. This chain connects TRBV7-9 to TRBJ1-6, with a possible D match to TRBD1 (6 bases). The CDR3 has 18 residues. Germline V gene sequence: CDR1 SEHNR, CDR2 FQNEAQ (reference sequence). The V and J ends lost 8 bases and 0 bases respectively, with 20 bases between them. This CDR3 reads CASAEPQGSSSYNSPLHF. The CDR3 DNA follows: TGTGCCAGCGCCGAACCTCAGGGGAGTAGCTCCTATAATTCACCCCTCCACTTT.

The chain links TRBV11-3 to TRBJ1-1; 9 bases line up with TRBD1. The CDR3 runs 14 residues. Germline V gene lookup returns CDR1 SGHNT and CDR2 YENEEA. With V trimmed by 5 bases and J by 5 bases, 6 bases remained unmatched. The CDR3 coding sequence is TGTGCCAGCAGCGGGGGGACAGGGTTTACTGAAGCTTTCTTT. Its translation: CASSGGTGFTEAFF.